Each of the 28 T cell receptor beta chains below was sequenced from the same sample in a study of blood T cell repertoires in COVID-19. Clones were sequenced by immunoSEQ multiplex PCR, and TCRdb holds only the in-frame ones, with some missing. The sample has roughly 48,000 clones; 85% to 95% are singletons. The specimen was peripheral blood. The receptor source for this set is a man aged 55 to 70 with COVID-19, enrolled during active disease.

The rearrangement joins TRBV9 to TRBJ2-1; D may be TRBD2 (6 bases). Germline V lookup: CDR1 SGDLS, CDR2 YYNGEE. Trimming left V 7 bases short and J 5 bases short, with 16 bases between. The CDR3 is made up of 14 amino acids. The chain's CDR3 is CASSTGGTHNEQFF. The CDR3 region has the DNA TGTGCCAGCTCCACTGGCGGGACCCACAATGAGCAGTTCTTC.

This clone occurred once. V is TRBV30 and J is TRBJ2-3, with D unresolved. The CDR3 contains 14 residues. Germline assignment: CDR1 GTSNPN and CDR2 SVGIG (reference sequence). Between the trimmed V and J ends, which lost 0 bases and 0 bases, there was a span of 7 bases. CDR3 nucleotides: TGTGCCTGGAGTGTGAGCGACAGCACAGATACGCAGTATTTT. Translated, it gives CAWSVSDSTDTQYF.

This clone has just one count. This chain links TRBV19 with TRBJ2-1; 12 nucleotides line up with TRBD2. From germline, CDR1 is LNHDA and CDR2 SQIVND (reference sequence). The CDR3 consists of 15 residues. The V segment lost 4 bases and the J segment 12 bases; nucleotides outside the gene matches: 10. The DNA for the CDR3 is TGTGCCAGTAGTAAGGGTTGGACTAGCGGGACGGGGCAGTTCTTC. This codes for CASSKGWTSGTGQFF.

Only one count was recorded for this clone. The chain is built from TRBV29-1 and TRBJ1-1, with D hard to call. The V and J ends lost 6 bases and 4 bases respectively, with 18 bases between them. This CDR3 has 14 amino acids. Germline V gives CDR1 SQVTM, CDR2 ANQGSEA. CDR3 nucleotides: TGCAGCGTAGCCCCGGGAGGGTCGGGCACTGAAGCTTTCTTT. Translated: CSVAPGGSGTEAFF.

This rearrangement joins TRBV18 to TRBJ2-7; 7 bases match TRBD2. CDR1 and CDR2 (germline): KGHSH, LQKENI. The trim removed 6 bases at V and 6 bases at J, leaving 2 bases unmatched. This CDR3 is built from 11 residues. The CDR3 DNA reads TGTGCCAGCTCCACGGGGGGCGAGCAGTACTTC. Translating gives CASSTGGEQYF.

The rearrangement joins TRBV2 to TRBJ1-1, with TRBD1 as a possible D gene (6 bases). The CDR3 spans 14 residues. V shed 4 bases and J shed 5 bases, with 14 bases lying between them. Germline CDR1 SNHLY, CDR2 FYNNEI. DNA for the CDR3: TGTGCCAGCAGTGGCTCGACAGGTAAAACTGAAGCTTTCTTT. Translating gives CASSGSTGKTEAFF.

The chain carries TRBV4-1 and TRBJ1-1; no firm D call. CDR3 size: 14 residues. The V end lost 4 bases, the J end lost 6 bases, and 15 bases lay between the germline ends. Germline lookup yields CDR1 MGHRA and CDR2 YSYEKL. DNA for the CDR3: TGCGCCAGCAGCCCCCCAAATTTGGAGTCTGAAGCTTTCTTT. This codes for CASSPPNLESEAFF.

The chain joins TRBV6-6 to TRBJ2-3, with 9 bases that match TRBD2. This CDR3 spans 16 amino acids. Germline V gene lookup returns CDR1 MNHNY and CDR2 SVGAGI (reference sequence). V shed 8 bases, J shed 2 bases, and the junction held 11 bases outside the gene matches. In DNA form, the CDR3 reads TGTGCCAGCCAACGGTCTAGCGGGGTACCCACAGATACGCAGTATTTT. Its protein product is CASQRSSGVPTDTQYF.

CDR3 amino acids: CASSRLDYEQYF. The CDR3 nucleotides read TGTGCCAGCAGCAGACTGGACTACGAGCAGTACTTC. The chain joins TRBV6-2 or TRBV6-3 to TRBJ2-7; no reliable D call. CDR3 size: 12 residues. Trimming pared 6 bases from V and 3 bases from J, leaving 9 bases between. From germline, CDR1 is MNHEY and CDR2 SVGEGT.

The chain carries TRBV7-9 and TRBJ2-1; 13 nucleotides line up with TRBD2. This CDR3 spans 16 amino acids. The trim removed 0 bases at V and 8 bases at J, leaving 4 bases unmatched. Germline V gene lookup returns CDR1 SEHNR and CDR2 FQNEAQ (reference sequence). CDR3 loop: CASSLAMTSGGHEQFF. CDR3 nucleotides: TGTGCCAGCAGCTTAGCGATGACTAGCGGGGGGCATGAGCAGTTCTTC.

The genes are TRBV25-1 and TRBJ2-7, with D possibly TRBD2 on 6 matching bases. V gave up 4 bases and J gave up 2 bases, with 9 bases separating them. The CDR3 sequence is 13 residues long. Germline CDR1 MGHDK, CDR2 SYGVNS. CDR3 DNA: TGTGCCAGCAGTGCCTCGGGGGCCTACGAGCAGTACTTC. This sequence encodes CASSASGAYEQYF.

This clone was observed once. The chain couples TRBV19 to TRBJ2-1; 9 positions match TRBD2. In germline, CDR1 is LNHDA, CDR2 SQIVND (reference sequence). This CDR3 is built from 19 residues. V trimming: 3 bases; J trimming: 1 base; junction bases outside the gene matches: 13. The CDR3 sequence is CASSILAGAVQSSYNEQFF. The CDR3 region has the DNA TGTGCCAGTAGTATTTTAGCGGGAGCGGTACAGTCGTCCTACAATGAGCAGTTCTTC.

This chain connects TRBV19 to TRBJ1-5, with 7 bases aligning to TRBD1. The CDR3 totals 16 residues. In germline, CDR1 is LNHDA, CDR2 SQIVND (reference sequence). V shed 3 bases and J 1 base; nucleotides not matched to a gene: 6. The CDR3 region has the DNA TGTGCCAGTAGTATTCCGGGACAGCGAAGCAATCAGCCCCAGCATTTT. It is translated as CASSIPGQRSNQPQHF.

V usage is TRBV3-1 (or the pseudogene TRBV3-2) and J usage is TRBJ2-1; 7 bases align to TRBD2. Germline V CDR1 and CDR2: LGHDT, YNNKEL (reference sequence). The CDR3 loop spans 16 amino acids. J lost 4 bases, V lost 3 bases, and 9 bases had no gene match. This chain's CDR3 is CASSQTRDYGYNEQFF. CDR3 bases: TGTGCCAGCAGCCAGACCCGGGACTATGGTTACAATGAGCAGTTCTTC.

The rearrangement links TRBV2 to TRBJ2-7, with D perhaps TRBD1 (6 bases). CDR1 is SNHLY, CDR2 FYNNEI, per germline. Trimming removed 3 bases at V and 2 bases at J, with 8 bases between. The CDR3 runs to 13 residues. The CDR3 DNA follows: TGTGCCAGCAGTGACCGGACAGCCTACGAGCAGTACTTC. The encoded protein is CASSDRTAYEQYF.

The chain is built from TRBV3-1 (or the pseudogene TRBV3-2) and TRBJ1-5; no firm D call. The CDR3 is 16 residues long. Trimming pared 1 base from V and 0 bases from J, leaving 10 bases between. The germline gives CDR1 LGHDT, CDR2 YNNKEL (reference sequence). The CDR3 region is CASSQGAVYSNQPQHF. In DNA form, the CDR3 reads TGTGCCAGCAGCCAAGGGGCAGTCTATAGCAATCAGCCCCAGCATTTT.

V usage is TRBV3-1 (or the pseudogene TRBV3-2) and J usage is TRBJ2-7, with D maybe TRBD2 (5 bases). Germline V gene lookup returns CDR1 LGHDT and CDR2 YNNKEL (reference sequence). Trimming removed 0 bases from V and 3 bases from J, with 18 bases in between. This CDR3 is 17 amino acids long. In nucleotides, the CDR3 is TGTGCCAGCAGCCAAGATCCCAGAGAGGGTTTTCGCTACGAGCAGTACTTC. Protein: CASSQDPREGFRYEQYF.

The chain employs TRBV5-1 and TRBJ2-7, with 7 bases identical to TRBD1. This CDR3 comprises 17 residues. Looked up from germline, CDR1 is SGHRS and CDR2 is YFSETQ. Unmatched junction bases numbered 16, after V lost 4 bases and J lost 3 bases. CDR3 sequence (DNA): TGCGCCAGCAGCGAGGGGGCAGGGATGGTTGCAAGCTACGAGCAGTACTTC. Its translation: CASSEGAGMVASYEQYF. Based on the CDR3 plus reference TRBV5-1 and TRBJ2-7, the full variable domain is KAGVTQTPRYLIKTRGQQVTLSCSPISGHRSVSWYQQTPGQGLQFLFEYFSETQRNKGNFPGRFSGRQFSNSRSEMNVSTLELGDSALYLCASSEGAGMVASYEQYFGPGTRLTVT.

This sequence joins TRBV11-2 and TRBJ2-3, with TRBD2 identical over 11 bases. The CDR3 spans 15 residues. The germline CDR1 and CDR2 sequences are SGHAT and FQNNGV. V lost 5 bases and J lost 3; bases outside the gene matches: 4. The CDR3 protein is CASSPGTSGTDTQYF. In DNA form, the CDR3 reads TGTGCCAGCAGCCCCGGGACTAGCGGAACAGATACGCAGTATTTT.

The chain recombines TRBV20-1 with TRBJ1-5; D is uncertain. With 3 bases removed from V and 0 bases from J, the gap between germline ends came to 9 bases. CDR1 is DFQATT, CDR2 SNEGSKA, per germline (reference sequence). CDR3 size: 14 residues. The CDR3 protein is CSASWAGSNQPQHF. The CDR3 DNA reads TGCAGTGCTAGTTGGGCAGGTAGCAATCAGCCCCAGCATTTT.

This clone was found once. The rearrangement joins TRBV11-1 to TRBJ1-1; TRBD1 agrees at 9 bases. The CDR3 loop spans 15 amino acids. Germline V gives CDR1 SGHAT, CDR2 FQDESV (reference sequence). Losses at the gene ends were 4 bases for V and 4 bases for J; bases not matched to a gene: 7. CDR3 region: CASSSLTGGRTEAFF. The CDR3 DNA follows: TGTGCCAGCAGCTCCTTGACAGGGGGACGCACTGAAGCTTTCTTT.

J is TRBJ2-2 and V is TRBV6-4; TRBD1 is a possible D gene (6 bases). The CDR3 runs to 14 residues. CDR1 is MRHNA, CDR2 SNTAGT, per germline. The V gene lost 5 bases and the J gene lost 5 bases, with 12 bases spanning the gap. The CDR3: CASSHEGGTGELFF. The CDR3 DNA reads TGTGCCAGCAGTCATGAAGGGGGAACCGGGGAGCTGTTTTTT.

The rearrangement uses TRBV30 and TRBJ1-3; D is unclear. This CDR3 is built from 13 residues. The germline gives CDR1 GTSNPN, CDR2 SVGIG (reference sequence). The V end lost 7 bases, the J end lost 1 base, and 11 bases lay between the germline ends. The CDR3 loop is CALAVFSGNTIYF. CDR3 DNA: TGTGCCTTAGCAGTCTTTTCTGGAAACACCATATATTTT. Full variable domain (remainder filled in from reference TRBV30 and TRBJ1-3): SQTIHQWPATLVQPVGSPLSLECTVEGTSNPNLYWYRQAAGRGLQLLFYSVGIGQISSEVPQNLSASRPQDRQFILSSKKLLLSDSGFYLCALAVFSGNTIYFGEGSWLTVV.

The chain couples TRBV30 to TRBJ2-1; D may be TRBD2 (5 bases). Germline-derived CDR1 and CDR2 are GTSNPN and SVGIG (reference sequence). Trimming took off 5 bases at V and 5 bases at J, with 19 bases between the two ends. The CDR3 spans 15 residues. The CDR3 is CAWSEGDLLNNEQFF. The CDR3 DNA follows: TGTGCCTGGTCCGAGGGAGACCTCCTCAACAATGAGCAGTTCTTC.

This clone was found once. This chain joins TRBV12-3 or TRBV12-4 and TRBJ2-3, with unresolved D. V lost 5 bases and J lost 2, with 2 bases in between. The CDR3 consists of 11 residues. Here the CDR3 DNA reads TGTGCCAGCAGTCTCACAGATACGCAGTATTTT. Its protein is CASSLTDTQYF.

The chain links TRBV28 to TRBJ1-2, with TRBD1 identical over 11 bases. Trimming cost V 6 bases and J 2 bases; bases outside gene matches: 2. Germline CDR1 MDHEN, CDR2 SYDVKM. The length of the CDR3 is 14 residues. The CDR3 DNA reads TGTGCCAGCAGCCGGACAGGGGGCAACTATGGCTACACCTTC. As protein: CASSRTGGNYGYTF.

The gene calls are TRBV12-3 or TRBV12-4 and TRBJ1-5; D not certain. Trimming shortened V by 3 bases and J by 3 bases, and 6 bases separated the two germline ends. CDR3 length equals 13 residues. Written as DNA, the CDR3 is TGTGCCAGCAGTTTCAACTCCAATCAGCCCCAGCATTTT. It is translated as CASSFNSNQPQHF.

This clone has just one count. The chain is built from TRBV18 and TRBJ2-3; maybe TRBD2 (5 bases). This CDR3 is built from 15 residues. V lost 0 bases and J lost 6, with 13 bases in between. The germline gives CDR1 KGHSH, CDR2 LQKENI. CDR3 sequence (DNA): TGTGCCAGCTCACCACCGTCGGGGATCGCGGATACGCAGTATTTT. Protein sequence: CASSPPSGIADTQYF.